These 26 T cell receptor beta chains were all obtained from the same sample, sequenced in a study of T cell changes during pregnancy in multiple sclerosis. Assay used: immunoSEQ multiplex PCR; TCRdb lists only in-frame clones, some missing. The sample contains 60,000 to 95,000 clones, 85% to 95% of which appear only once. The sample here was CD4+ T cells from peripheral blood mononuclear cells, taken before pregnancy. All receptors come from a female donor with multiple sclerosis, enrolled in a pregnancy study.

The V gene is TRBV5-1, the J gene TRBJ2-5, with D perhaps TRBD2 (6 bases). There are 12 residues in the CDR3. Trimming stripped 6 bases from V and 7 bases from J, with 13 bases between. The germline gives CDR1 SGHRS, CDR2 YFSETQ. The DNA of the CDR3 is TGCGCCAGCACGACGGGGGAAGGGACCCAGTACTTC. Its protein is CASTTGEGTQYF.

The chain is built from TRBV29-1 and TRBJ2-5; tentatively, D is TRBD2 (6 bases). Per germline, CDR1 SQVTM and CDR2 ANQGSEA. V gave up 3 bases and J gave up 4 bases, with 12 bases separating them. This CDR3 comprises 13 residues. The CDR3 bases are TGCAGCGTTGATCCGGGACTTGGAGAGACCCAGTACTTC. Translating it yields CSVDPGLGETQYF. Full variable domain (missing parts from reference TRBV29-1 and TRBJ2-5): SAVISQKPSRDICQRGTSLTIQCQVDSQVTMMFWYRQQPGQSLTLIATANQGSEATYESGFVIDKFPISRPNLTFSTLTVSNMSPEDSSIYLCSVDPGLGETQYFGPGTRLLVL.

The J gene is TRBJ1-2, the V gene TRBV28; D perhaps matches TRBD1 (5 bases). V was shortened by 1 base and J by 7 bases, with 10 bases between the two germline ends. This CDR3 is 13 amino acids long. CDR1 and CDR2 (germline): MDHEN, SYDVKM. DNA for the CDR3: TGTGCCAGCAGTTTATCAAAGACAGTTGGCTACACCTTC. This codes for CASSLSKTVGYTF.

The genes are TRBV28 and TRBJ1-6; a possible D gene is TRBD1 (5 bases). V lost 2 bases and J 14 bases, leaving 13 bases between the germline ends. This CDR3 contains 13 residues. Per germline, CDR1 MDHEN and CDR2 SYDVKM. CDR3 loop: CASSLTSLQALHF. CDR3 bases: TGTGCCAGCAGTTTAACGTCATTACAGGCCCTCCACTTT.

This clone was detected only once. The rearrangement joins TRBV19 to TRBJ2-7; no firm D call. This CDR3 is built from 11 residues. Trimming removed 5 bases from V and 6 bases from J, with 8 bases in between. Germline CDR1 and CDR2: LNHDA and SQIVND (reference sequence). CDR3 amino acids: CASSYRGEQYF. CDR3 in DNA: TGTGCCAGTAGTTATCGAGGCGAGCAGTACTTC.

The chain combines TRBV5-6 with TRBJ2-7, with 7 bases fitting TRBD1. After removal of 3 bases from V and 5 bases from J, the junction contained 11 bases not matched to a gene. CDR1 SGHDT and CDR2 YYEEEE come from the germline V gene. This CDR3 is 15 amino acids long. The CDR3 here is CASSSSDRVSHEQYF. The CDR3 DNA follows: TGTGCCAGCAGCTCAAGCGACAGGGTTTCCCACGAGCAGTACTTC. Using reference TRBV5-6 and TRBJ2-7 for the parts outside the CDR3, the full variable domain is DAGVTQSPTHLIKTRGQQVTLRCSPKSGHDTVSWYQQALGQGPQFIFQYYEEEERQRGNFPDRFSGHQFPNYSSELNVNALLLGDSALYLCASSSSDRVSHEQYFGPGTRLTVT.

As concerns this clone: The junction and the germline gene differ at one end; a read error may be behind it. The genes are TRBV6-1 and TRBJ1-1; D is uncertain. CDR1 MNHNS and CDR2 SASEGT come from the germline V gene. The CDR3 has 12 amino acids. The CDR3 loop reads CASREAQTEAFF. Here the CDR3 DNA reads TGTGCCAGCAGGGAAGCGCAGACTGAAGCTTTCTTT.

The chain combines TRBV19 with TRBJ2-5; 9 nucleotides align to TRBD1. J lost 5 bases, V lost 4 bases, and 14 bases had no gene match. Per the germline V gene, CDR1 is LNHDA and CDR2 is SQIVND (reference sequence). There are 17 residues in the CDR3. Written as DNA, the CDR3 is TGTGCCAGTAGTACCCGGACAGGGGAAGGGTATAGGGAGACCCAGTACTTC. Its protein product is CASSTRTGEGYRETQYF.

The gene calls are TRBV28 and TRBJ1-1, with TRBD1 as a possible D gene (5 bases). V was shortened by 7 bases and J by 2 bases, with 14 bases between the two germline ends. The CDR3 is 14 amino acids. CDR1 and CDR2 from the germline V gene are MDHEN and SYDVKM. CDR3 coding DNA: TGTGCCAGCATCCCGGGACTTGGCAACACTGAAGCTTTCTTT. It codes for CASIPGLGNTEAFF.

V usage is TRBV6-4 and J usage is TRBJ2-2, with D possibly TRBD1 on 8 matching bases. In germline, CDR1 is MRHNA, CDR2 SNTAGT. The CDR3 is 18 residues long. Trimming took off 8 bases at V and 5 bases at J, with 27 bases between the two ends. The CDR3 nucleotides are TGTGCCAGCTCAGGGGGCGCAGGGGGGGGCCATGAGACCGGGGAGCTGTTTTTT. It translates to CASSGGAGGGHETGELFF.

The chain employs TRBV2 and TRBJ2-1; D remains ambiguous. The CDR3 runs 11 residues. Trimming took 2 bases from V and 12 from J, leaving 8 bases between them. CDR1 and CDR2 from the germline V gene are SNHLY and FYNNEI. The CDR3 is CASSEKSPQFF. Here the CDR3 DNA reads TGTGCCAGCAGTGAAAAATCTCCGCAGTTCTTC.

The chain has TRBV9 and TRBJ1-1; no definite D call. This CDR3 has 13 amino acids. The V end was cut by 0 bases, the J end by 6 bases, with 9 bases between. CDR1 and CDR2 from the germline V gene are SGDLS and YYNGEE. The DNA of the CDR3 is TGTGCCAGCAGCGTAGATGTGGGCGCTGAAGCTTTCTTT. Its translation is CASSVDVGAEAFF.

A few counts support this clone. The chain joins TRBV5-6 to TRBJ1-1; no definite D call. The CDR3 spans 12 residues. Trimming cost V 0 bases and J 8 bases, with 8 bases left between them. Germline V gene lookup returns CDR1 SGHDT and CDR2 YYEEEE. CDR3 sequence reads: CASSLERVEAFF. In nucleotides, the CDR3 is TGTGCCAGCAGCTTGGAGAGGGTGGAAGCTTTCTTT.

The rearrangement uses TRBV20-1 and TRBJ2-1; D may be TRBD2 (6 bases). The CDR3 loop spans 11 amino acids. Deletions cut 6 bases from V and 5 bases from J, with 8 bases between. Germline CDR1 DFQATT, CDR2 SNEGSKA (reference sequence). The CDR3 nucleotides read TGCAGTGCGGGGGGAAACAATGAGCAGTTCTTC. Translating gives CSAGGNNEQFF.

This clone appeared a few times. V is TRBV9 and J is TRBJ1-2; TRBD1 matches 8 bases. The V gene end was trimmed by 6 bases and the J gene end by 8 bases; junction bases not matched to a gene: 15. The CDR3 sequence is 15 residues long. Germline V gives CDR1 SGDLS, CDR2 YYNGEE. CDR3: CASTLDRGTMRGYTF. CDR3 DNA sequence: TGTGCCAGCACCCTAGACAGGGGTACTATGAGAGGCTACACCTTC.

The V call is TRBV2, the J call TRBJ2-7; 8 bases align to TRBD1. The V and J ends lost 2 bases and 4 bases, in that order; junction bases with no gene match: 7. Germline V gene sequence: CDR1 SNHLY, CDR2 FYNNEI. This CDR3 region has 15 residues. The CDR3 protein is CASSESQGAQYEQYF. For the CDR3, the DNA is TGTGCCAGCAGTGAAAGTCAGGGGGCCCAATACGAGCAGTACTTC.

This clone has only a few counts. The chain employs TRBV9 and TRBJ1-2; TRBD1 might be the D (6 bases). Germline V gene data show CDR1 as SGDLS and CDR2 as YYNGEE. There are 14 residues in the CDR3. With 2 bases removed from V and 6 bases from J, the gap between germline ends came to 14 bases. CDR3 protein: CASSVGTGTHGYTF. The CDR3 DNA reads as TGTGCCAGCAGCGTCGGAACAGGGACCCATGGCTACACCTTC.

The chain has TRBV6-6 and TRBJ1-4, with D maybe TRBD1 (5 bases). V was shortened by 5 bases and J by 13 bases, with 23 bases between the two germline ends. CDR1 is MNHNY and CDR2 is SVGAGI in the germline V gene (reference sequence). This CDR3 has 15 amino acids. The CDR3 protein is CASSPSAGQGRILFF. The CDR3 DNA reads as TGTGCCAGCAGTCCATCCGCGGGGCAGGGTAGAATACTGTTTTTT.

The chain uses TRBV9 and TRBJ2-5; 10 bases agree with TRBD2. CDR3 length equals 16 residues. Germline trimming cut 0 bases from V and 3 bases from J; bases unmatched to any gene: 5. Germline values: CDR1 SGDLS, CDR2 YYNGEE. The CDR3 is CASSVGLAGVEETQYF. CDR3 DNA sequence: TGTGCCAGCAGCGTAGGCCTAGCGGGAGTTGAAGAGACCCAGTACTTC.

The rearrangement joins TRBV19 to TRBJ2-2, with D possibly TRBD2 on 5 matching bases. The CDR3 has 15 residues. V lost 4 bases, J lost 3 bases, and 12 bases lay in between. The germline V gene encodes CDR1 LNHDA and CDR2 SQIVND (reference sequence). In DNA form, the CDR3 reads TGTGCCAGTAGTACAATGGACTCGTACACCGGGGAGCTGTTTTTT. Translated: CASSTMDSYTGELFF.

This clone was detected ten times or more. The chain links TRBV4-1 to TRBJ1-1; D unresolved. The V end lost 4 bases, the J end lost 5 bases, and 8 bases lay between the germline ends. The CDR3 spans 12 residues. Germline lookup yields CDR1 MGHRA and CDR2 YSYEKL. CDR3 DNA: TGCGCCAGCAGCCGTCCCGGGACTGAAGCTTTCTTT. This gives the protein CASSRPGTEAFF.

The chain carries TRBV10-3 and TRBJ2-3; TRBD1 is a possible D gene (7 bases). The CDR3 consists of 16 residues. Germline CDR1 and CDR2: ENHRY and SYGVKD. Trimming shortened V by 2 bases and J by 0 bases, and 12 bases separated the two germline ends. The CDR3 sequence is CAISERAGGSTDTQYF. CDR3 DNA sequence: TGTGCCATCAGTGAGCGGGCAGGGGGGAGCACAGATACGCAGTATTTT.

V usage is TRBV5-4 and J usage is TRBJ2-5; tentative D call: TRBD1 (6 bases). Trimming took 0 bases from V and 2 from J, leaving 8 bases between them. Germline CDR1 and CDR2: SGHNT and YYREEE (reference sequence). There are 14 residues in the CDR3. The CDR3 region has the DNA TGTGCCAGCAGCTTGGATGACAGGCAAGAGACCCAGTACTTC. It is translated as CASSLDDRQETQYF.

The chain joins TRBV6-5 to TRBJ1-1; D might be TRBD1 (5 bases). The germline gives CDR1 MNHEY, CDR2 SVGAGI. Trimming left V 8 bases short and J 1 base short, with 14 bases between. This CDR3 has 14 residues. The CDR3 DNA is TGTGCCAGCGGGTGGAGGGGCCCGAACACTGAAGCTTTCTTT. This codes for CASGWRGPNTEAFF.

This chain uses TRBV19 with TRBJ1-4; no clear D gene. Deletions cut 6 bases from V and 3 bases from J, with 8 bases between. The length of the CDR3 is 13 residues. CDR1 LNHDA and CDR2 SQIVND come from the germline V gene (reference sequence). The CDR3 region is CASREGSNEKLFF. CDR3 DNA sequence: TGTGCCAGTAGAGAGGGATCTAATGAAAAACTGTTTTTT. Combining the CDR3 with reference TRBV19 and TRBJ1-4 gives the whole variable domain DGGITQSPKYLFRKEGQNVTLSCEQNLNHDAMYWYRQDPGQGLRLIYYSQIVNDFQKGDIAEGYSVSREKKESFPLTVTSAQKNPTAFYLCASREGSNEKLFFGSGTQLSVL.

V gene TRBV4-1 combines with J gene TRBJ2-7; TRBD2 is a possible D gene (6 bases). Between the trimmed V and J ends, which lost 2 bases and 4 bases, there was a span of 15 bases. CDR3 length: 15 amino acids. Germline V gene lookup returns CDR1 MGHRA and CDR2 YSYEKL. The CDR3, as DNA: TGCGCCAGCAGCCAACCACTAGCTGCAATGTACGAGCAGTACTTC. Its translation: CASSQPLAAMYEQYF.